This T cell receptor (beta chain) was sequenced in a study of blood T cell repertoires in COVID-19. Method: immunoSEQ multiplex PCR; TCRdb's copy keeps in-frame clones and lacks some. The data show roughly 410,000 clones, with 80% to 90% seen just once and 2% to 2.5% held by the top ten. The CDR3 consists of 15 residues. Germline V gives CDR1 MNHEY, CDR2 SVGAGI. V lost 4 bases and J 4 bases, leaving 16 bases between the germline ends. This chain joins TRBV6-5 and TRBJ1-2; D is unresolved. Source material: peripheral blood. The TCR comes from a woman aged 60 to 75 with COVID-19, enrolled during active disease. As DNA, the CDR3 is TGTGCCAGCAGTTCAACAGTGGGCATCGGCTATGGCTACACCTTC. It translates to CASSSTVGIGYGYTF.